These 8 T cell receptor beta chains were sequenced from one sample in a study of T-cell memory formation after mild COVID-19. MiXCR, applied by TCRdb to the 5' RACE reads, yields one record per CDR3 protein. The sample consists of 200,000 or so distinct CDR3 sequences, around 8.8% of them appearing once. Sequencing used PBMCs or a T cell subset sorted from them (not recorded which). The receptor source for this set is a young man who had mild COVID-19 (a few samples of this study predate the infection). Cell type and time point are not known.

The genes are TRBV5-1 and TRBJ2-2, with 9 bases matching TRBD1. This CDR3 contains 16 residues. The V gene's germline CDR1 is SGHRS and CDR2 YFSETQ. V dropped 4 bases and J dropped 4; count of bases not matched to a gene: 8. The CDR3 DNA reads TGCGCCAGCAGCGTTCAACCGGGACAGGGCACCGGGGAGCTGTTTTTT. Protein: CASSVQPGQGTGELFF.

This clonotype came up a few times. The V call is TRBV7-2, the J call TRBJ1-1; D is unresolved. The CDR3 extends over 12 amino acids. Germline V lookup: CDR1 SGHTA, CDR2 FQGNSA. Trimming pared 1 base from V and 7 bases from J, leaving 7 bases between. DNA for the CDR3: TGTGCCAGCAGCTTAGGGGCAGTTGAAGCTTTCTTT. Protein: CASSLGAVEAFF.

The V call is TRBV29-1, the J call TRBJ1-1; a possible D gene is TRBD1 (6 bases). The CDR3 is 13 amino acids. Germline values: CDR1 SQVTM, CDR2 ANQGSEA. Trimming cost V 7 bases and J 6 bases, with 18 bases left between them. This CDR3 is CSADRQASAEAFF. The CDR3 bases are TGCAGCGCCGACAGGCAAGCTTCAGCTGAAGCTTTCTTT.

This clonotype was seen at least ten times. V gene TRBV4-1 combines with J gene TRBJ1-2; tentative D call: TRBD1 (5 bases). Germline V CDR1 and CDR2: MGHRA, YSYEKL. V lost 4 bases, J lost 2 bases, and 17 bases lay in between. The CDR3 has 16 residues. The CDR3 reads CASSRPLGGANYGYTF. The DNA of the CDR3 is TGCGCCAGCAGCCGCCCATTAGGAGGGGCGAACTATGGCTACACCTTC.

This clonotype was seen a handful of times. This chain connects TRBV11-1 to TRBJ1-1; D is undetermined. The germline gives CDR1 SGHAT, CDR2 FQDESV (reference sequence). This CDR3 is built from 13 residues. With 6 bases removed from V and 1 base from J, the gap between germline ends came to 9 bases. CDR3 coding DNA: TGTGCCAGCAGTTGGTCGGAGAACACTGAAGCTTTCTTT. This sequence encodes CASSWSENTEAFF.

This clonotype was counted at least ten times. V is TRBV11-2 and J is TRBJ2-3, with D possibly matching TRBD2 (5 bases). The V end was cut by 5 bases, the J end by 6 bases, with 18 bases between. CDR3 size: 15 residues. CDR1 and CDR2 from the germline V gene are SGHAT and FQNNGV. The CDR3 sequence is CASSLRRAGGDTQYF. Here the CDR3 DNA reads TGTGCCAGCAGCCTAAGACGGGCCGGCGGGGATACGCAGTATTTT. The full variable domain, with the rest looked up from reference TRBV11-2 and TRBJ2-3, is EAGVAQSPRYKIIEKRQSVAFWCNPISGHATLYWYQQILGQGPKLLIQFQNNGVVDDSQLPKDRFSAERLKGVDSTLKIQPAKLEDSAVYLCASSLRRAGGDTQYFGPGTRLTVL.

This clonotype was detected many times. The V call is TRBV5-1, the J call TRBJ2-3; weak D call: TRBD2 (7 bases). Germline V gives CDR1 SGHRS, CDR2 YFSETQ. V lost 3 bases to trimming and J lost 4 bases, with 24 bases between them. CDR3 length equals 18 residues. The CDR3 coding sequence is TGCGCCAGCAGCTCTTCCTCGGGGGGCCACCTGAGGGCAGATACGCAGTATTTT. Amino acid sequence: CASSSSSGGHLRADTQYF.

The J gene is TRBJ2-7, the V gene TRBV7-2; possible D gene TRBD1, 5 bases. CDR3 length: 13 amino acids. Per the germline V gene, CDR1 is SGHTA and CDR2 is FQGNSA. V dropped 2 bases and J dropped 8 bases, with 13 bases sitting between them. This CDR3 reads CASSLTDQGKQYV. The CDR3 nucleotides read TGTGCCAGCAGCTTAACGGATCAGGGCAAGCAGTACGTC.